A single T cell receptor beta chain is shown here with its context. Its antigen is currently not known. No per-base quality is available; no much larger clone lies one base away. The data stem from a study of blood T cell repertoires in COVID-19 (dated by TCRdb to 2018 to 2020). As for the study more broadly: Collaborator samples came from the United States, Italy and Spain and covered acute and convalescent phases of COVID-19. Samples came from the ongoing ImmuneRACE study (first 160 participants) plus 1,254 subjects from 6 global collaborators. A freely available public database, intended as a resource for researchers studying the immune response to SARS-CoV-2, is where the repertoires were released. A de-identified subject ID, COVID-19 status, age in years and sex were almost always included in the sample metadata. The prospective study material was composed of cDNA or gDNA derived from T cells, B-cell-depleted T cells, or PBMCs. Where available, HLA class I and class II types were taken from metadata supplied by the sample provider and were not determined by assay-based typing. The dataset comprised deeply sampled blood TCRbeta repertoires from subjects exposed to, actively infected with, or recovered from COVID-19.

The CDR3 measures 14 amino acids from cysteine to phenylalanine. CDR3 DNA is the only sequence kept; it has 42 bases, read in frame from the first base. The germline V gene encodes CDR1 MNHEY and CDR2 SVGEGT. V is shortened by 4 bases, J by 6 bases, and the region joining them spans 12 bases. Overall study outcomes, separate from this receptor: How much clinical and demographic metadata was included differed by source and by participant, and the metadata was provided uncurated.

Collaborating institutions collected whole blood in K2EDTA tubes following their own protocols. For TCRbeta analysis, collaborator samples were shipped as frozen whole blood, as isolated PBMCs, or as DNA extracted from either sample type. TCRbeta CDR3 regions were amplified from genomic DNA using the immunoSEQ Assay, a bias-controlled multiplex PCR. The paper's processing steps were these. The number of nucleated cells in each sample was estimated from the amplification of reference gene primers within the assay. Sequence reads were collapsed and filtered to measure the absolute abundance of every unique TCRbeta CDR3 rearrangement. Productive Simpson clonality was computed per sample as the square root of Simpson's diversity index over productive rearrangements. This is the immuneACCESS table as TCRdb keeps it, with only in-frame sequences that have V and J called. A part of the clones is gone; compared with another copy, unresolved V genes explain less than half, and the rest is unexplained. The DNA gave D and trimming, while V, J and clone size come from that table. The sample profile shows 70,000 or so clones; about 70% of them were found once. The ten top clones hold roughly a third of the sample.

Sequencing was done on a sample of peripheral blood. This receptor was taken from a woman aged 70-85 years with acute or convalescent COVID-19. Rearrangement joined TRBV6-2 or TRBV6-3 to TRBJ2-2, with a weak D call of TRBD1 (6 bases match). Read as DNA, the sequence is TGTGCCAGCAGTTCTACAGGGAAATCCGGGGAGCTGTTTTTT. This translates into CASSSTGKSGELFF.